The 5 T cell receptor beta chains given below trace back to one sample, sequenced in a study of shared T cell receptors in the human thymus. The repertoire was sequenced with immunoSEQ multiplex PCR; TCRdb's copy has only in-frame clones and lacks some. The table records more than 550,000 clones, 80% to 90% of them present only once. These data also featured in a second study, about human thymus T cells.

Sequenced material: thymocytes. The source of these receptors is a boy in the first two years of life with a congenital heart defect.

The gene calls are TRBV5-1 and TRBJ2-7, with D maybe TRBD2 (5 bases). Germline V lookup: CDR1 SGHRS, CDR2 YFSETQ. The CDR3 has 13 residues. Trimming took 4 bases from V and 6 from J, leaving 14 bases between them. CDR3 protein: CASSHRGHREQYF. The CDR3, as DNA: TGCGCCAGCAGCCATCGGGGTCATCGCGAGCAGTACTTC. The whole variable domain, filled in from reference TRBV5-1 and TRBJ2-7, reads KAGVTQTPRYLIKTRGQQVTLSCSPISGHRSVSWYQQTPGQGLQFLFEYFSETQRNKGNFPGRFSGRQFSNSRSEMNVSTLELGDSALYLCASSHRGHREQYFGPGTRLTVT.

J is TRBJ1-2 and V is TRBV4-3; 9 bases are a match to TRBD1. Germline values: CDR1 LGHNA, CDR2 YSLEER. There are 17 residues in the CDR3. V lost 5 bases, J lost 0 bases, and 10 bases stayed unmatched. The CDR3 is CASSAWTGAQANYGYTF. DNA for the CDR3: TGCGCCAGCAGCGCGTGGACAGGGGCCCAAGCTAACTATGGCTACACCTTC.

This clone was recorded once. V and J are TRBV11-2 and TRBJ2-3, with TRBD2 identical over 12 bases. The CDR3 runs 17 residues. Germline V lookup: CDR1 SGHAT, CDR2 FQNNGV. V lost 2 bases, J lost 2 bases, and 5 bases stayed unmatched. The chain's CDR3 is CASSLRASGGATDTQYF. The CDR3 nucleotides are TGTGCCAGCAGCTTAAGGGCTAGCGGGGGGGCCACAGATACGCAGTATTTT.

This rearrangement joins TRBV7-8 to TRBJ1-1; 9 nucleotides agree with TRBD1. The CDR3 has 13 amino acids. Trimming cost V 5 bases and J 7 bases; bases outside gene matches: 5. Per germline, CDR1 SGHVS and CDR2 FQNEAQ. CDR3 sequence: CASSPTDRGEAFF. The CDR3 DNA follows: TGTGCCAGCAGCCCTACGGACAGGGGTGAAGCTTTCTTT. Combining the CDR3 with reference TRBV7-8 and TRBJ1-1 gives the whole variable domain GAGVSQSPRYKVAKRGQDVALRCDPISGHVSLFWYQQALGQGPEFLTYFQNEAQLDKSGLPSDRFFAERPEGSVSTLKIQRTQQEDSAVYLCASSPTDRGEAFFGQGTRLTVV.

The chain recombines TRBV7-9 with TRBJ2-2, with D tentatively TRBD1 (6 bases). CDR1 is SEHNR, CDR2 FQNEAQ, per germline (reference sequence). V lost 1 base to trimming and J lost 0 bases, with 9 bases between them. This CDR3 spans 16 amino acids. The CDR3 region is CASSLGGTPNTGELFF. The CDR3 coding sequence is TGTGCCAGCAGCTTAGGGGGGACACCGAACACCGGGGAGCTGTTTTTT.